The sequence of this T cell receptor beta chain was determined in a study of siplizumab effects on memory and regulatory T cells. Only in-frame clones appear in the TCRdb table, and some are missing; sequencing was by immunoSEQ multiplex PCR. The table shows about 82,000 clones, with around 90% occurring only once. Looked up from germline, CDR1 is LNHDA and CDR2 is SQIVND (reference sequence). The V end was cut by 9 bases, the J end by 5 bases, with 11 bases between. The CDR3 has 12 amino acids. Findings and caveats of the study: Siplizumab significantly lowered the alloreactive sequences that could be traced to unstimulated CD4+ memory cells. Few alloreactive clones mapped to unstimulated subsets.

To note about this clone: Its antigen is undetermined.

The clonotype was recovered from a human donor in good health. The J gene is TRBJ2-1, the V gene TRBV19; D ambiguous. Material: Tregs sorted from blood. As DNA, the CDR3 is TGTGCCAGGACTGACCGAAACAATGAGCAGTTCTTC. It yields the protein CARTDRNNEQFF.